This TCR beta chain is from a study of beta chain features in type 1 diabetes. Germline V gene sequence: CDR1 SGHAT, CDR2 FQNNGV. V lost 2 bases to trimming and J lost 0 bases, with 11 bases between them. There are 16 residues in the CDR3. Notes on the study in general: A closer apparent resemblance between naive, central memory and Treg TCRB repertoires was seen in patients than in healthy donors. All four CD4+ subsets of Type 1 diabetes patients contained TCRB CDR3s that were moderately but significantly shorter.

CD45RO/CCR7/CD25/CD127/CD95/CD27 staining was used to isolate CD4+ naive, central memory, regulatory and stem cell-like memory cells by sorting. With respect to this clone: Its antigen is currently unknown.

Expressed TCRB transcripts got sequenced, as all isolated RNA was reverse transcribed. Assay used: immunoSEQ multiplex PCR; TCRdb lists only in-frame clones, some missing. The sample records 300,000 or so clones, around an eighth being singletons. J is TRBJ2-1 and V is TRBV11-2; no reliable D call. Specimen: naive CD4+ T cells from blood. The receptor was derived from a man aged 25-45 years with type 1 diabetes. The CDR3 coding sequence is TGTGCCAGCAGCTTAAGAAGCGCTAGCTCCTACAATGAGCAGTTCTTC. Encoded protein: CASSLRSASSYNEQFF. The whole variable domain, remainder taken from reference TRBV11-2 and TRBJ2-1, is EAGVAQSPRYKIIEKRQSVAFWCNPISGHATLYWYQQILGQGPKLLIQFQNNGVVDDSQLPKDRFSAERLKGVDSTLKIQPAKLEDSAVYLCASSLRSASSYNEQFFGPGTRLTVL.